A single sample gave rise to the 27 T cell receptor beta chains below, sequenced in a study of blood T cell repertoires in COVID-19. Only in-frame clones appear in the TCRdb table, and some are missing; sequencing was by immunoSEQ multiplex PCR. This table holds 150,000 or so clones, roughly 87% found once. The source material was PBMCs or T cells enriched from blood (not recorded which). The receptors here all came from a woman aged 50 to 65 who had recovered from COVID-19.

Worth noting for this clone: The identical CDR3 is also encoded by other nucleotide sequences in the sample. The chain has TRBV6-5 and TRBJ1-1; tentative D call: TRBD1 (5 bases). The germline V and J ends were trimmed by 0 bases and 1 base, with 6 bases remaining between them. This CDR3 contains 14 residues. Germline CDR1 reads MNHEY; CDR2 reads SVGAGI. The CDR3 DNA is TGTGCCAGCAGTTACTCGACAGCGAACACTGAAGCTTTCTTT. As protein: CASSYSTANTEAFF.

This chain joins TRBV25-1 and TRBJ2-1; 11 bases are a match to TRBD2. V was pared by 8 bases and J by 5 bases, with 5 bases of the junction left unmatched. CDR1 is MGHDK and CDR2 is SYGVNS in the germline V gene. The length of the CDR3 is 14 residues. The CDR3 loop reads CASALAGGNNEQFF. CDR3 DNA sequence: TGTGCCAGCGCCTTAGCGGGAGGGAACAATGAGCAGTTCTTC.

The genes are TRBV6-2 or TRBV6-3 and TRBJ2-4; D possibly corresponds to TRBD2 (6 bases). Looked up from germline, CDR1 is MNHEY and CDR2 is SVGEGT. V lost 10 bases to trimming and J lost 0 bases, with 16 bases between them. The CDR3 totals 15 residues. CDR3 DNA sequence: TGTGCCACCAGCGACGGAGGGTTAGCCAAAAACATTCAGTACTTC. Protein product: CATSDGGLAKNIQYF.

This clone was observed a single time. The V gene is TRBV2, the J gene TRBJ1-1, with unresolved D. The germline V gene encodes CDR1 SNHLY and CDR2 FYNNEI. This CDR3 comprises 13 residues. Trimming left V 7 bases short and J 1 base short, with 10 bases between. DNA for the CDR3: TGTGCCAGCACGGTCGGCGGGAACACTGAAGCTTTCTTT. Its translation is CASTVGGNTEAFF.

The genes are TRBV24-1 and TRBJ2-1; D gene unclear. Per the germline V gene, CDR1 is KGHDR and CDR2 is SFDVKD. The CDR3 is 17 residues long. The V gene lost 2 bases and the J gene lost 4 bases, with 17 bases spanning the gap. The CDR3 nucleotides read TGTGCCACCAGTGATTCGACTCCCCGGTCCCCTTACAATGAGCAGTTCTTC. Translating it yields CATSDSTPRSPYNEQFF.

The V gene is TRBV11-1, the J gene TRBJ2-1; 11 nucleotides line up with TRBD2. The CDR3 runs to 16 residues. Trimming took 5 bases from V and 8 from J; bases not matched to a gene: 11. Germline V gene data show CDR1 as SGHAT and CDR2 as FQDESV (reference sequence). CDR3: CASSTSGRYLVDEQFF. As DNA, the CDR3 is TGTGCCAGCAGCACTAGCGGGAGATATCTTGTGGATGAGCAGTTCTTC. Based on the CDR3 plus reference TRBV11-1 and TRBJ2-1, the full variable domain is EAEVAQSPRYKITEKSQAVAFWCDPISGHATLYWYRQILGQGPELLVQFQDESVVDDSQLPKDRFSAERLKGVDSTLKIQPAELGDSAMYLCASSTSGRYLVDEQFFGPGTRLTVL.

V and J are TRBV5-4 and TRBJ2-1, with 7 positions matching TRBD1. CDR1 is SGHNT and CDR2 is YYREEE in the germline V gene (reference sequence). J lost 6 bases, V lost 4 bases, and 10 bases had no gene match. This CDR3 has 15 amino acids. In DNA, the CDR3 is TGTGCCAGCAGCGGACCCGACAGGGTGTTCAATGAGCAGTTCTTC. Translation gives CASSGPDRVFNEQFF.

The rearrangement links TRBV7-9 to TRBJ1-1, with TRBD1 matching 7 bases. Looked up from germline, CDR1 is SEHNR and CDR2 is FQNEAQ (reference sequence). The junction had 6 bases not matched to a gene; V was cut back by 4 bases and J by 1 base. The CDR3 runs 15 residues. In nucleotides, the CDR3 is TGTGCCAGCAGCTCCTGGACAGGCCGGAACACTGAAGCTTTCTTT. Translating gives CASSSWTGRNTEAFF.

V gene TRBV21-1 combines with J gene TRBJ2-2; TRBD1 is the table's D call, not checked against the DNA. TRBV21-1 is marked as a pseudogene. CDR3 length: 19 residues. CDR3 coding DNA: TGTGCCAGCAGCAAAACCCCGGTTTTCGGACACGCGAACACCGGGGAGCTGTTTTTT. The encoded protein is CASSKTPVFGHANTGELFF.

V usage is TRBV27 and J usage is TRBJ2-1; D uncertain. The CDR3 totals 15 residues. Germline assignment: CDR1 MNHEY and CDR2 SMNVEV (reference sequence). V was trimmed by 3 bases and J by 3 bases, leaving 12 bases between them. The CDR3 DNA sequence: TGTGCCAGCAGTTTGAGCGACCCAAACTACAATGAGCAGTTCTTC. Protein sequence: CASSLSDPNYNEQFF.

The chain couples TRBV7-2 to TRBJ2-7; D may be TRBD1 (6 bases). The CDR3 length is 14 residues. In germline, CDR1 is SGHTA, CDR2 FQGNSA. V was pared by 5 bases and J by 4 bases, with 15 bases between. The DNA for the CDR3 is TGTGCCAGCAGCCCACCCAACAGGGCGTACGAGCAGTACTTC. Amino acids: CASSPPNRAYEQYF.

V is TRBV25-1 and J is TRBJ1-1; D not certain. The germline V and J ends were trimmed by 2 bases and 1 base, with 11 bases remaining between them. Germline V gives CDR1 MGHDK, CDR2 SYGVNS. The CDR3 sequence is 15 residues long. The chain's CDR3 is CASSETTAGNTEAFF. In nucleotides, the CDR3 is TGTGCCAGCAGTGAAACCACAGCTGGGAACACTGAAGCTTTCTTT.

This chain links TRBV2 with TRBJ2-7; a weak D match, TRBD2 (5 bases). The length of the CDR3 is 16 residues. Germline V gene data show CDR1 as SNHLY and CDR2 as FYNNEI. Trimming removed 5 bases at V and 0 bases at J, with 17 bases between. The CDR3 nucleotides are TGTGCCAGCAGTATCGAAAGCGGAGCGAGCTCCTACGAGCAGTACTTC. This translates into CASSIESGASSYEQYF.

The V and J genes are TRBV5-4 and TRBJ2-2, with a weak D call TRBD1 (5 bases). This CDR3 comprises 15 residues. Germline CDR1 is SGHNT and CDR2 is YYREEE (reference sequence). V was clipped by 6 bases and J by 1 base, with 13 bases between them. CDR3 sequence (DNA): TGTGCCAGCACCCGGATCGGACAGAACACCGGGGAGCTGTTTTTT. Translated: CASTRIGQNTGELFF.

CDR3 sequence (DNA): TGTGCCAGCAGTGAGACAGGGGGCTCTGACACCGGGGAGCTGTTTTTT. This encodes CASSETGGSDTGELFF. The V and J genes are TRBV6-1 and TRBJ2-2; the match to TRBD1 covers 10 bases. Per the germline V gene, CDR1 is MNHNS and CDR2 is SASEGT. The CDR3 consists of 16 residues. Trimming removed 3 bases from V and 3 bases from J; junction bases left unmatched: 4.

The chain recombines TRBV3-1 (or the pseudogene TRBV3-2) with TRBJ1-3, with a possible D match to TRBD1 (5 bases). V was clipped by 0 bases and J by 16 bases, with 16 bases between them. This CDR3 has 13 residues. Germline V CDR1 and CDR2: LGHDT, YNNKEL (reference sequence). The CDR3 DNA reads as TGTGCCAGCAGCCAAGATTCCCTAGGGGTGCTTTATTTT. Its translation: CASSQDSLGVLYF.

The rearrangement uses TRBV11-2 and TRBJ1-2; no clear D gene. Germline values: CDR1 SGHAT, CDR2 FQNNGV. Trimming cost V 2 bases and J 7 bases, with 8 bases left between them. This CDR3 contains 12 residues. CDR3 nucleotide sequence: TGTGCCAGCAGCTTACTCATCGGTGGCTACACCTTC. Translation gives CASSLLIGGYTF.

The chain links TRBV7-6 to TRBJ1-1; 8 positions agree with TRBD1. Germline V CDR1 and CDR2: SGHVS, FNYEAQ. V was clipped by 1 base and J by 5 bases; unmatched bases: 9. The CDR3 consists of 16 residues. The CDR3 nucleotides are TGTGCCAGCAGCTTAGATAGTTACAGGGGGGATACTGAAGCTTTCTTT. Translating gives CASSLDSYRGDTEAFF.

A single count supports this clone. This chain links TRBV6-5 with TRBJ1-1; D is uncertain. CDR1 is MNHEY, CDR2 SVGAGI, per germline. The CDR3 contains 11 residues. Deletions cut 6 bases from V and 5 bases from J, with 7 bases between. The CDR3 DNA reads TGTGCCAGCAGGCGAGAGACTGAAGCTTTCTTT. Protein product: CASRRETEAFF.

The gene calls are TRBV19 and TRBJ1-2; unclear D gene. V was clipped by 3 bases and J by 4 bases, with 9 bases between them. The V gene's germline CDR1 is LNHDA and CDR2 SQIVND (reference sequence). The CDR3 totals 13 residues. CDR3 nucleotide sequence: TGTGCCAGTAGTATGCAGGATCCCTATGGCTACACCTTC. It specifies CASSMQDPYGYTF.

The V and J genes are TRBV7-3 and TRBJ2-1; 14 bases agree with TRBD2. The CDR3 has 16 residues. Germline values: CDR1 SGHTA, CDR2 FQGTGA. V lost 4 bases, J lost 8 bases, and 7 bases stayed unmatched. As DNA, the CDR3 is TGTGCCAGCAGCTGGCGGGGGACTAGCGGGAGCGATGAGCAGTTCTTC. Its translation is CASSWRGTSGSDEQFF.

The chain recombines TRBV28 with TRBJ1-2, with D possibly matching TRBD1 (5 bases). V lost 6 bases and J 5 bases, leaving 10 bases between the germline ends. Germline lookup yields CDR1 MDHEN and CDR2 SYDVKM. The CDR3 totals 12 residues. The DNA for the CDR3 is TGTGCCAGCAGCACAGGAGAGTATGGCTACACCTTC. Amino acids: CASSTGEYGYTF.

The chain links TRBV10-1 to TRBJ2-3; D may be TRBD1 (5 bases). The CDR3 runs 14 residues. CDR1 and CDR2 (germline): WNHNN, SYGVQD (reference sequence). With 2 bases removed from V and 4 bases from J, the gap between germline ends came to 10 bases. The CDR3 nucleotides read TGCGCCAGCAGTGAGGGCAGGGTTGCAGATACGCAGTATTTT. Translation: CASSEGRVADTQYF.

The chain recombines TRBV25-1 with TRBJ1-5; tentative D call: TRBD1 (5 bases). Trimming took 1 base from V and 7 from J, leaving 14 bases between them. Germline CDR1 is MGHDK and CDR2 is SYGVNS. This CDR3 is 15 amino acids long. The CDR3 sequence: CASSESPGGGQPQHF. The CDR3 nucleotides read TGTGCCAGCAGTGAATCTCCGGGGGGTGGCCAGCCCCAGCATTTT.

The rearrangement joins TRBV7-2 to TRBJ1-6, with 8 bases aligning to TRBD1. Germline loops: CDR1 SGHTA, CDR2 FQGNSA. V shed 5 bases and J 7 bases; nucleotides not matched to a gene: 10. The CDR3 is 16 residues long. CDR3 protein: CASSLSGQGGNSPLHF. The CDR3 DNA follows: TGTGCCAGCAGCCTCAGCGGACAGGGAGGAAATTCACCCCTCCACTTT.

The chain recombines TRBV6-1 with TRBJ2-5; 13 bases map to TRBD2. The CDR3 loop spans 17 amino acids. V lost 3 bases to trimming and J lost 3 bases; unmatched junction nucleotides: 7. Germline CDR1 MNHNS, CDR2 SASEGT. CDR3 DNA: TGTGCCAGCAGTGATCCGGGACTAGCGGGGAACAAAGAGACCCAGTACTTC. Its protein is CASSDPGLAGNKETQYF.

The gene calls are TRBV27 and TRBJ2-2; 13 positions match TRBD2. CDR3 length equals 15 residues. In germline, CDR1 is MNHEY, CDR2 SMNVEV (reference sequence). The V gene end was trimmed by 3 bases and the J gene end by 9 bases; junction bases not matched to a gene: 4. This CDR3 reads CASSFGLAGVRELFF. The CDR3 bases are TGTGCCAGCAGTTTTGGACTAGCGGGAGTTCGGGAGCTGTTTTTT.